Below, 15 T cell receptor beta chains from the same sample are listed, as sequenced in a study of CD8+ T cells in alopecia areata. TCR sequencing used cDNA made by reverse transcription of extracted RNA. Assay used: immunoSEQ multiplex PCR; TCRdb lists only in-frame clones, some missing. The profile covers approximately 11,000 clones, with around 62% appearing a single time and over 12% taken by the ten largest. Lesional scalp tissue (obtained by punch biopsy) and peripheral blood were collected from alopecia areata patients. Sequenced sample: skin. These TCRs come from a human donor with alopecia areata.

Only a few counts were recorded for this clone. Written as DNA, the CDR3 is TGTGCCAGCAGACCACGCGGGGGGGGCACAGATACGCAGTATTTT. It encodes CASRPRGGGTDTQYF. This sequence joins TRBV6-5 and TRBJ2-3; 9 nucleotides line up with TRBD2. The V gene end was trimmed by 6 bases and the J gene end by 1 base; junction bases not matched to a gene: 5. There are 15 residues in the CDR3. Germline V gene sequence: CDR1 MNHEY, CDR2 SVGAGI.

This chain links TRBV7-2 with TRBJ2-7, with no clear D. Germline CDR1 reads SGHTA; CDR2 reads FQGNSA. This CDR3 is built from 17 residues. Trimming stripped 3 bases from V and 2 bases from J, with 20 bases between. The chain's CDR3 is CASSFSLNSLLPYEQYF. In DNA, the CDR3 is TGTGCCAGCAGCTTCTCCCTAAATAGTTTGTTACCCTACGAGCAGTACTTC.

This clone was seen only a few times. Written as DNA, the CDR3 is TGTGCCTGGAAAAACGCAGGCTACCACCTCGAAAAACTGTTTTTT. Amino acid sequence: CAWKNAGYHLEKLFF. This chain joins TRBV30 and TRBJ1-4; D gene uncertain. The V and J ends lost 4 bases and 8 bases respectively, with 20 bases between them. Germline lookup yields CDR1 GTSNPN and CDR2 SVGIG (reference sequence). CDR3 length: 15 residues.

The V gene is TRBV7-9, the J gene TRBJ2-7; D is tentatively TRBD1 or TRBD2 (5 bases each). Trimming removed 4 bases from V and 2 bases from J, with 12 bases in between. Germline values: CDR1 SEHNR, CDR2 FQNEAQ (reference sequence). The CDR3 is 14 amino acids. The CDR3 DNA sequence: TGTGCCAGCAGCTCAGTATGGGGGACCTACGAGCAGTACTTC. This sequence encodes CASSSVWGTYEQYF.

The V and J genes are TRBV7-9 and TRBJ2-7; D call uncertain. Germline V gene data show CDR1 as SEHNR and CDR2 as FQNEAQ (reference sequence). The V end lost 4 bases, the J end lost 3 bases, and 13 bases lay between the germline ends. The CDR3 runs to 14 residues. The CDR3 reads CASSYRLGGYEQYF. The CDR3 bases are TGTGCCAGCAGCTATCGATTAGGCGGCTACGAGCAGTACTTC. The full variable domain, in which reference TRBV7-9 and TRBJ2-7 provide the parts outside the CDR3, is DTGVSQNPRHKITKRGQNVTFRCDPISEHNRLYWYRQTLGQGPEFLTYFQNEAQLEKSRLLSDRFSAERPKGSFSTLEIQRTEQGDSAMYLCASSYRLGGYEQYFGPGTRLTVT.

The V call is TRBV6-1, the J call TRBJ2-7; TRBD1 might be the D (6 bases). This CDR3 spans 14 amino acids. V lost 6 bases and J 2 bases, leaving 14 bases between the germline ends. Germline CDR1 MNHNS, CDR2 SASEGT. The CDR3, as DNA: TGTGCCAGCAGGGCCGAGGGACAAGCCTACGAGCAGTACTTC. Translated, it gives CASRAEGQAYEQYF.

This clone was detected only a few times. The chain couples TRBV7-8 to TRBJ2-1; a possible D gene is TRBD2 (5 bases). The germline CDR1 and CDR2 sequences are SGHVS and FQNEAQ. V lost 5 bases and J lost 1, with 24 bases in between. This CDR3 comprises 19 residues. CDR3 amino acids: CASSKESRVLMGSYNEQFF. The DNA for the CDR3 is TGTGCCAGCAGCAAAGAGTCGAGGGTACTTATGGGTTCCTACAATGAGCAGTTCTTC. The variable domain in full, with the rest retrieved from reference TRBV7-8 and TRBJ2-1, is GAGVSQSPRYKVAKRGQDVALRCDPISGHVSLFWYQQALGQGPEFLTYFQNEAQLDKSGLPSDRFFAERPEGSVSTLKIQRTQQEDSAVYLCASSKESRVLMGSYNEQFFGPGTRLTVL.

A note on this clone: One end of the junction is discordant with germline, which a read error may explain. Here the CDR3 DNA reads TGTGCCAGCAGCCTCGTGGTTCAGGGGCGCGGGTCCAATGAGCAGCTCTTC. It specifies CASSLVVQGRGSNEQLF. V usage is TRBV25-1 and J usage is TRBJ2-1; weak D call: TRBD1 (6 bases). Germline V CDR1 and CDR2: MGHDK, SYGVNS. The CDR3 totals 17 residues. Full variable domain (missing parts from reference TRBV25-1 and TRBJ2-1): EADIYQTPRYLVIGTGKKITLECSQTMGHDKMYWYQQDPGMELHLIHYSYGVNSTEKGDLSSESTVSRIRTEHFPLTLESARPSHTSQYLCASSLVVQGRGSNEQLFGPGTRLTVL.

The V call is TRBV7-9, the J call TRBJ2-7; D is unclear. Germline V gene lookup returns CDR1 SEHNR and CDR2 FQNEAQ (reference sequence). This CDR3 is 14 amino acids long. V was clipped by 1 base and J by 2 bases, with 9 bases between them. The CDR3 nucleotides read TGTGCCAGCAGCTTAGTGCCTCCCCCCTACGAGCAGTACTTC. Translation gives CASSLVPPPYEQYF.

This rearrangement joins TRBV7-3 to TRBJ1-6; TRBD1 aligns across 8 bases. The CDR3 covers 14 residues. The V and J ends lost 7 bases and 7 bases, in that order; junction bases with no gene match: 6. Germline CDR1 is SGHTA and CDR2 is FQGTGA. CDR3 nucleotides: TGTGCCAGCAAATCCGGGACAGGCAATTCACCCCTCCACTTT. It translates to CASKSGTGNSPLHF. Drawing the rest from reference TRBV7-3 and TRBJ1-6, the complete variable domain is GAGVSQTPSNKVTEKGKYVELRCDPISGHTALYWYRQSLGQGPEFLIYFQGTGAADDSGLPNDRFFAVRPEGSVSTLKIQRTERGDSAVYLCASKSGTGNSPLHFGNGTRLTVT.

The V call is TRBV6-5, the J call TRBJ2-6; D unclear. The CDR3 consists of 15 residues. The germline gives CDR1 MNHEY, CDR2 SVGAGI. V was shortened by 1 base and J by 0 bases, with 4 bases between the two germline ends. CDR3 in amino acids: CASSYLVSGANVLTF. The CDR3, as DNA: TGTGCCAGCAGTTACTTGGTCTCTGGGGCCAACGTCCTGACTTTC.

A single count supports this clone. The chain joins TRBV2 to TRBJ1-3; tentative D call: TRBD1 (6 bases). Trimming stripped 5 bases from V and 2 bases from J, with 10 bases between. CDR1 SNHLY and CDR2 FYNNEI come from the germline V gene. The CDR3 totals 14 residues. The CDR3 DNA is TGTGCCAGCAGTCTACAGGGCACTGGAAACACCATATATTTT. Translating it yields CASSLQGTGNTIYF.

The V gene is TRBV5-1, the J gene TRBJ2-7, with TRBD2 matching over 11 bases. The CDR3 consists of 19 residues. The V gene end was trimmed by 4 bases and the J gene end by 0 bases; junction bases not matched to a gene: 15. Looked up from germline, CDR1 is SGHRS and CDR2 is YFSETQ. CDR3: CASSPLQPGTSGYSYEQYF. The CDR3 DNA sequence: TGCGCCAGCAGCCCCCTTCAACCCGGGACTAGCGGTTACTCCTACGAGCAGTACTTC.

V and J are TRBV6-1 and TRBJ2-7; no clear D gene. CDR3 length: 8 amino acids. Germline CDR1 and CDR2: MNHNS and SASEGT. The V end lost 10 bases, the J end lost 11 bases, and 9 bases lay between the germline ends. Here the CDR3 reads CATRQKYF. The CDR3 DNA reads TGTGCCACGCGCCAAAAGTACTTC.

The CDR3 loop is CASSLFSRPSNTEAFF. In DNA form, the CDR3 reads TGTGCCAGCAGTTTATTTTCCAGGCCCTCGAACACTGAAGCTTTCTTT. The genes are TRBV27 and TRBJ1-1; unclear D gene. Germline CDR1 is MNHEY and CDR2 is SMNVEV (reference sequence). Trimming cost V 1 base and J 1 base, with 13 bases left between them. The CDR3 covers 16 residues.